This T cell receptor beta chain was sequenced during a study of cytomegalovirus exposure and HLA in healthy donors (dated 2017 in TCRdb). In terms of the full investigation: An earlier analysis of approximately 550 of the donors reported more than 250 Gb of sequence data and 120 million or so unique TCR beta sequences from roughly 180 million T cells. Besides the first cohort of approximately 710 subjects, a separate validation cohort made up of roughly 120 different subjects was used. The study combined high-throughput TCR immunosequencing, statistical association of individual TCRs with disease status, and machine learning to predict cytomegalovirus infection status. Typing coverage varied by locus: roughly 629-640 donors for A, B, C, DRB1 and DQB1; approximately 560 for DQA1; about 600 for DPA1; 450 to 480 for DPB1. The study aimed to test whether cataloging public T cell receptors could reveal signatures of past pathogen exposure. Among the approximately 400 genotyped donors, more than 70% belonged to the genetic ancestry cluster associated with self-reported Caucasian donors. Roughly five DR-DQ haplotypes were handled as single units for association and clustering, since linkage in the cohort was strong. Donor age, sex, ethnicity and CMV serostatus were collected together with the repertoire data. An early release that covered some 640 HLA-typed donors contained approximately 300 gigabases of sequencing data and tens of millions of unique TCR sequences. Using immunosequencing, the study profiled T cell repertoires from around 680 subjects and related those repertoires to cytomegalovirus serostatus. In a later analysis, previously published TCR beta repertoires from 670 or so donors were re-analyzed and high-resolution HLA genotyping was added so that TCR occurrence patterns could be studied. To decide whether each TCR beta V gene segment behaved as functional or pseudogenic, an earlier analysis of approximately 600 of the donors relied on high-throughput TCR beta sequencing. Class I and class II HLA loci were covered by the typing at four-digit resolution. The later analysis used no new phenotypic data to find candidate immune exposures, relying instead on TCR beta sequences and their occurrence across donors. A later genetic analysis used genome-wide SNP genotypes for about 65% of the 666 donors, treating that subset as a discovery cohort. Among roughly 400 genotyped donors of the cohort, an average of roughly 230,000 unique TCR beta nucleotide sequences was sequenced per donor, of which about 19% were non-productive. All discovery cohort repertoires had been generated on a single sequencing platform. Study-level results and caveats: Three of the identified cytomegalovirus-associated TCR beta chains were confirmed in vitro to be specific for cytomegalovirus antigens. Roughly uniform sequencing depth across donors was assumed in presence/absence analyses, although this assumption may not hold. In a later genetic analysis, fewer N-insertions in productive TCRs were reported among donors in an Asian-associated ancestry cluster than the roughly 670-donor mean. Assigning TCR associations to individual alleles was difficult when HLA alleles, especially DR and DQ, strongly co-occurred. HLA typing was unavailable for some donors at each locus, so association tests used only the typed subset. In a later analysis, TCR association rates were found to vary across HLA loci, with the most associated TCRs seen for DRB1 alleles and the fewest for HLA-C alleles. A cluster of highly shared sequence variants was judged likely to be a technical artifact of the sequencing pipeline. The earlier analysis of around 600 of the donors excluded seventeen rarely observed V segments, including chromosome 9 orphons, because counts were too low. A further reported finding was that TCR beta sequences accurately predicted the HLA-A and HLA-B alleles for most subjects in the first cohort. At a false discovery rate of 0.05, a later analysis linked 16,000 or so TCR beta sequences to specific HLA alleles. The only immune exposure information available for the cohort was CMV serostatus. A later analysis reported that several top co-occurrence clusters appeared linked to parvovirus B19, influenza, CMV and Epstein-Barr virus. The cohort was sequenced for TCR beta chains only, and without alpha or paired-chain data the features that could be detected were limited. Compared with equally common non-associated chains, HLA-associated TCR beta chains in a later analysis were more clonally expanded and had lower generation probabilities. In the study, 150 to 200 TCR beta chains were listed as associated with cytomegalovirus. The classifier was reported to diagnose cytomegalovirus status with high specificity and sensitivity in both the original and validation cohorts. V-gene and J-gene trimming of TCR beta chains was associated with a missense DCLRE1C variant in a later genetic analysis, and the association was replicated in an independent cohort. The 87-base-pair reads could not distinguish some IMGT-functional V segments, including TRBV6-2 and TRBV6-3, so those segments were excluded. The authors suggested that the approach could potentially be generalized to other disease states and immunological phenotypes. According to a later analysis, most CMV-associated TCR beta chains appeared to be HLA-restricted, and the HLA associations seemed to be driven largely by CMV exposure. An earlier analysis of some 560 of the donors showed that most TCR beta V segments appeared in productive rearrangements either about 90% or about 30% of the time, which broadly matched IMGT annotations. Correlated functional status among segregating V segments might be attributable to linkage disequilibrium, but an unknown experimental factor could not be ruled out. Most TCR sequences were seen in very few donors, while some public TCRs were found in many individuals.

Spanning cysteine to phenylalanine, the CDR3 consists of 15 amino acids. Kept here is only the CDR3 DNA, which spans 45 bases and is read in frame from base 1. V is clipped by 5 bases and J by 9 bases, and the sequence between their germline boundaries is 22 bases long. The germline V gene yields SGHAT for CDR1 and FQNNGV for CDR2. Libraries were built with the immunoSEQ multiplex PCR assay. For the multiplex PCR, a mixture combining 60 forward primers for TCR Vbeta segments and 13 reverse primers for TCR Jbeta segments was used. A multiplex PCR assay on genomic DNA amplified the CDR3 region of rearranged TCR beta genes. On the Illumina HiSeq System, the amplified TCR beta libraries were sequenced as 87-base-pair reads. The study's own analysis went as follows. A later analysis tallied around 87 million unique TCR beta chains across the 666 repertoires, and some 10 million of those chains were shared by two or more donors. Raw reads were error-corrected and collapsed into unique sequences by a nearest-neighbor algorithm in which closely related sequences were merged to remove PCR and sequencing errors. V, D and J gene segments were assigned by aligning CDR3 sequences to IMGT reference sequences. For a sequence to be retained, at least a six-nucleotide match to both a V gene segment and a J gene segment was required. A rearrangement was called productive if the CDR3 had no stop codons and remained in frame with V and J, and every other rearrangement was called non-productive. Following IMGT convention, CDR3 was defined as the stretch from the second conserved V-encoded cysteine to the conserved J-encoded phenylalanine. In an earlier analysis of some 550 of the donors, sequences lacking an unambiguous match to a single V gene segment were excluded. An earlier analysis of several hundred of the donors called V segments functional above 56.7% productive rearrangements and segregating when the between-donor standard deviation exceeded 5%. A statistical classification framework was built for diagnosing cytomegalovirus status from the catalog of TCR beta chain sequences. In a later analysis, TCR nucleotide sequences were compared against IMGT/GENE-DB human TR gene sequences so that V and J genes could be assigned. The TCRdist pipeline was used in a later analysis to assign CDR3 sequences and most-parsimonious VDJ recombination scenarios. In a later analysis, every TCR beta chain was defined by the combination of its CDR3 amino acid sequence and its V-gene family, and reads without a unique V-gene family were dropped. To address suspected cross-contamination and a sequencing artifact, a later analysis removed a few hundred highly shared, low-generation-probability nucleotide sequences. For each public chain, a later analysis derived a clonal expansion index from normalized ranks of inferred template counts within each repertoire. A later analysis computed generation probabilities with a VDJ recombination model fitted to out-of-frame rearrangements, and checked the results against IGoR. A later analysis scored TCR-TCR, TCR-HLA and TCR-CMV co-occurrence with hypergeometric tests, applying a repertoire-size bias correction to TCR pairs. In a later analysis, false discovery rates were estimated by permuting HLA or CMV assignments 20 times. In a later analysis, co-occurring TCRs were grouped with DBSCAN, and TCRdist sequence similarity was added when clustering was performed within HLA-allele-positive subsets. Co-occurrence clustering excluded repertoires with fewer than 30,000 or more than 120,000 public chains, plus five with anomalous nucleotide sharing. Imported from immuneACCESS, the table was reduced by TCRdb to in-frame sequences with V and J called. These copies leave out some clones; in studies compared against another copy, an unresolved V gene accounts for under half, and the cause of the remainder is not known. V and J calls and clone size are copied from that table; D and trimming were computed from the DNA. The table for this sample lists 190,000 or so clones. The ten largest clonotypes hold roughly 0.74% of the sample.

As to this clone: No cognate antigen has been identified for it.

The cohort comprised some 680 healthy bone marrow donors. All cohort members were sampled while nominally healthy, although unrecorded immune exposures were likely present. The donor tested CMV seronegative, placing the donor among the roughly 340 seronegative members of the cohort. A peripheral blood sample was provided by each donor, and peripheral blood mononuclear cells were used for TCR beta sequencing. The Qiagen DNeasy Blood Extraction Kit was used to extract genomic DNA from the blood cell samples. The source of this sequence is a boy aged 5-17 years in good health and CMV-seronegative. This sequence uses TRBV11-2 and TRBJ2-5, and the D gene may be TRBD2, 5 bases matching. The sample comprised PBMCs. The CDR3 region has the sequence CASSVAAESPRAQYF. The sequence in DNA is TGTGCCAGCAGCGTAGCAGCGGAGTCCCCCCGGGCCCAGTACTTC.